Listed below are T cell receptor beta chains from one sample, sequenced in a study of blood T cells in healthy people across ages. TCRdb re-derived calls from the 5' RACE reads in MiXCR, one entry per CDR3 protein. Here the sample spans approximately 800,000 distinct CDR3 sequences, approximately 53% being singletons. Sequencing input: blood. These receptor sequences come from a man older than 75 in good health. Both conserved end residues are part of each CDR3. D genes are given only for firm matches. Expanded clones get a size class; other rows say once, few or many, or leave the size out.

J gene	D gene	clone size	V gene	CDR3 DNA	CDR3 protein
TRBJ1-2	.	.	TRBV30	TGTGCCCGAGATCGGGACACGTCTAACTATGGCTACACCTTC	CARDRDTSNYGYTF
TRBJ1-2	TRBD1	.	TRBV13	TGTGCCAGCAGCTTAGGGAGGGGGACAGTCGTTCGTGGCTACACCTTC	CASSLGRGTVVRGYTF
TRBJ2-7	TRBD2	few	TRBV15	TGTGCCACCAGCAGAGCCAGCGGGGGCTCCTACGAGCAGTACTTC	CATSRASGGSYEQYF
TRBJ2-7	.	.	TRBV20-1	TGCAGTGCTAGTTGGCAGGGCCCCTACGAGCAGTACTTC	CSASWQGPYEQYF
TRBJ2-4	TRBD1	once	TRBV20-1	TGCAGTGCTGGACAGGGGGCGGCCGCCAAAAACATTCAGTACTTC	CSAGQGAAAKNIQYF
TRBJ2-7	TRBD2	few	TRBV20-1	TGCAGTGCTAGTCTACTAGCGGGATACTACGAGCAGTACTTC	CSASLLAGYYEQYF
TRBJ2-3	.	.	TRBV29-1	TGCAGCGTTGAACTTGGGAGGCACAGATACGCGTATTTT	CSVELGRHRYAYF
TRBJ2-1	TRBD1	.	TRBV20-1	TGCAGTGCAACTCAGGGGGCAACCTACAATGAGCAGTTCTTC	CSATQGATYNEQFF
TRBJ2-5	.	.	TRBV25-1	TGTGCCAGCAGTTTCCCGTTCGATGAGCAGTACTTC	CASSFPFDEQYF
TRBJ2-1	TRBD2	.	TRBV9	TGTGCCAGCAGCGTAGTCCCGGGAGGGCCGGGCAATGAGCAGTTCTTC	CASSVVPGGPGNEQFF
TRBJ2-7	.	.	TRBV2	TGTGCCAGCCGGGACGGAGACTACGAGCAGTACTTC	CASRDGDYEQYF
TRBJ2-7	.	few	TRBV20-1	TGCAGTGCCCAAAGCAGCGGGCTCATCTACGAGCAGTACTTC	CSAQSSGLIYEQYF
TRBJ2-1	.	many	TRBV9	TGTGCCAGCAGCGGGACACCTGGGAGAAGGTTCTTC	CASSGTPGRRFF
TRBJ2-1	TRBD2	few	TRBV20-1	TGCAGTGCTAGTTCCGGGAGGGCCTCCCATGAGCAGTTCTTC	CSASSGRASHEQFF
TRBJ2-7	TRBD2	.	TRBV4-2	TGTGCCAGCAGCCAGGGGACTAGCGGGAGTTTCGAGCAGTACTTC	CASSQGTSGSFEQYF
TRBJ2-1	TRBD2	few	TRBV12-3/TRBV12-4	TGTGCCAGCAGTTCCCCTAGCGGCAATGAGCAGTTCTTC	CASSSPSGNEQFF
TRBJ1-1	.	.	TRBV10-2	TGCGCCAGCAGTGAAGAGCCGGACAAGAACACTGAAGCTTTCTTT	CASSEEPDKNTEAFF
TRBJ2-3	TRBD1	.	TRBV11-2	TGTGCCAGCAGCCGCAATGGACAGGGGGCTTCCACAGATACGCAGTATTTT	CASSRNGQGASTDTQYF
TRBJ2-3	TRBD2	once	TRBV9	TGTGCCAGCAGCGTAGGAGCGGGAGGGCCGACTAGCACAGATACGCAGTATTTT	CASSVGAGGPTSTDTQYF
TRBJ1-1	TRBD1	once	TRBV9	TGTGCCAGCAGCGTAGGGACAGGGATTAACACTGAAGCTTTCTTT	CASSVGTGINTEAFF
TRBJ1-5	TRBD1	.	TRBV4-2	TGTGCCAGCAGCCAAGATTGGACAGGTAGCAATCAGCCCCAGCATTTT	CASSQDWTGSNQPQHF
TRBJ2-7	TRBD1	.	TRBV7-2	TGTGCCAGCAGCGCCGGACAGGGATCCTACGAGCAGTACTTC	CASSAGQGSYEQYF
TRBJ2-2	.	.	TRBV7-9	TGTGCCAGCAGCTATGGAACAGAGACCGGGGAGCTGTTTTTT	CASSYGTETGELFF
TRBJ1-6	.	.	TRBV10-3	TGTGCCATCAGTGAAAAGGGGAGCTCCTATAATTCACCCCTCCACTTT	CAISEKGSSYNSPLHF
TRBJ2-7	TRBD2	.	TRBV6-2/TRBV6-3	TGTGCCAGCAGTTCGACTAGCCCCGAGCAGTACTTC	CASSSTSPEQYF
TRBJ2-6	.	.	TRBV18	TGTGCCAGCTCACCAGTACAGGGGGGGTCCTCTGGGGCCAACGTCCTGACTTTC	CASSPVQGGSSGANVLTF
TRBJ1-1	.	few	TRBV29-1	TGCAGCGCCCTGAATCTCGGGGGGTCCACTGAAGCTTTCTTT	CSALNLGGSTEAFF
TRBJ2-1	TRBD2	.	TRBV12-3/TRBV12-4	TGTGCCAGCAGTGGGACTAGCGGGGGCTACAATGAGCAGTTCTTC	CASSGTSGGYNEQFF
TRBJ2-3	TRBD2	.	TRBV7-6	TGTGCCAGCAGCTTGCTAGCGGGGTCCTATACGCAGTATTTT	CASSLLAGSYTQYF
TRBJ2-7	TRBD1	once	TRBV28	TGTGCCAGCACCCTACCGGGACAGGCCCACGAGCAGTACTTC	CASTLPGQAHEQYF
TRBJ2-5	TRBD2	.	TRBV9	TGTGCCAGCAGCGTAGATGCGGGAGGAGGGGAGACCCAGTACTTC	CASSVDAGGGETQYF
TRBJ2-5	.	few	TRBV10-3	TGTGCCTCCGGAGCGCGGTCCATCCAAGAGACCCAGTACTTC	CASGARSIQETQYF
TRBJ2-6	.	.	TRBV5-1	TGCGCCAGCAGCTTAGTGGGAGAGGGGAAGTATCCTTCTGGGGCCAACGTCCTGACTTTC	CASSLVGEGKYPSGANVLTF
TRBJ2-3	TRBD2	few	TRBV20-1	TGCAGTGCTAGCCAGACTAGCGGGAGGACCACAGATACGCAGTATTTT	CSASQTSGRTTDTQYF
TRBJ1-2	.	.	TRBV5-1	TGCGCCAGCAGCGCGACAGTGGATGGCTACACCTTC	CASSATVDGYTF
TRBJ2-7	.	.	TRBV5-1	TGCGCCAGTAGCTTGGGCCGACGGGACCTAAGCTCCTACGAGCAGTACTTC	CASSLGRRDLSSYEQYF
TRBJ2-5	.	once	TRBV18	TGTGCCAGCTCACCGAGGTCTTCGGGAGAGACCCAGTACTTC	CASSPRSSGETQYF
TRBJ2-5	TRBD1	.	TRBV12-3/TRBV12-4	TGTGCCAGCAGTCCGAGGTCCGGGACAGGGATTCAAGAGACCCAGTACTTC	CASSPRSGTGIQETQYF
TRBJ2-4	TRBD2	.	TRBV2	TGTGCCAGCAGTGAGGGACTATTAAGAGGAGGGCAGTACTTC	CASSEGLLRGGQYF
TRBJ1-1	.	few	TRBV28	TGTGCCACCACCTTTAATGAGGGGATGAACACTGAAGCTTTCTTT	CATTFNEGMNTEAFF
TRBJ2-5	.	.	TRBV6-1	TGTGCCAGCAGCGAAGCACGGGGACGGCAAGAGACCCAGTACTTC	CASSEARGRQETQYF
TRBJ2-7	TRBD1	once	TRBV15	TGTGCCACCAGCAGGCCCCCCGGGACAGGGGTATACGAGCAGTACTTC	CATSRPPGTGVYEQYF
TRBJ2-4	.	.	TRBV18	TGTGCCAGCTCTCGCGGCGGGATAGCCAAAAACATTCAGTACTTC	CASSRGGIAKNIQYF
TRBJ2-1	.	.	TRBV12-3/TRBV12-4	TGTGCCAGCACCCGAAGCGGAAATACCTACAATGAGCAGTTCTTC	CASTRSGNTYNEQFF
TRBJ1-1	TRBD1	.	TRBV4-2	TGTGCCAGCAGCCAAGATTACCCCCTCACAGGGGGCACTGAAGCTTTCTTT	CASSQDYPLTGGTEAFF
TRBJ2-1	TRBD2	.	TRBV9	TGTGCCAGCAGCCACGGGGTAGCGGGTGGAACGAGCTCCTACAATGAGCAGTTCTTC	CASSHGVAGGTSSYNEQFF
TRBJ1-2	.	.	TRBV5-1	TGCGCCAGCTCGCCCCTCGCGGAACAGGGAGCCTATGGCTACACCTTC	CASSPLAEQGAYGYTF
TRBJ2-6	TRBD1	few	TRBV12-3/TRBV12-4	TGTGCCAGCAGTTTATGGACAGGGGGCGCGGTTGGGGCCAACGTCCTGACTTTC	CASSLWTGGAVGANVLTF
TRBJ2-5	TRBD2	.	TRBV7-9	TGTGCCAGCAGCTTAGTGAAGGCGGGAGGTTTTGAGCAGTACTTC	CASSLVKAGGFEQYF
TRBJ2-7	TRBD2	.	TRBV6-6	TGTGCCAGCAGTTACAGCCACGGCGGGAGCCGCAACGAGCAGTACTTC	CASSYSHGGSRNEQYF
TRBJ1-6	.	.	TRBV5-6	TGTGCCAGCAGCTTGAGTTCGGCAAATTCACCCCTCCACTTT	CASSLSSANSPLHF
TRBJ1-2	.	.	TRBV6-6	TGTGCCAGCAGTTACCTTGGGTCGCACTATGGCTACACCTTC	CASSYLGSHYGYTF
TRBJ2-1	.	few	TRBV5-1	TGCGCCAGCAGCTCCGGCCCCGATTACAATGAGCAGTTCTTC	CASSSGPDYNEQFF
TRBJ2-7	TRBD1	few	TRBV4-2	TGTGCCAGCAGCCAAGCCCCGGGACAGAGCTCCTACGAGCAGTACTTC	CASSQAPGQSSYEQYF
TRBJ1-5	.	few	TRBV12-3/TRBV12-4	TGTGCCAGCAGTCGTCGGGGCAATCAGCCCCAGCATTTT	CASSRRGNQPQHF